This T cell receptor beta chain comes out of a study of CD8+ T cells in alopecia areata. Regarding this clone: Antigen unknown.

Study-wide findings and caveats: Resident alphabeta T-cell populations of normal skin are likewise subject to sequencing in scalp samples.

Per the germline V gene, CDR1 is SQVTM and CDR2 is ANQGSEA. This CDR3 spans 12 amino acids. V lost 4 bases to trimming and J lost 4 bases, with 7 bases between them. It was cDNA, reverse transcribed from extracted RNA, that served as the sequencing template. Data came from immunoSEQ multiplex PCR; TCRdb stores just in-frame clones and leaves some out. The sample includes 200,000 to 250,000 clones, approximately 60% seen only once; the top ten take around 5%. Sequenced input: CD8+ T cells sorted from blood. The receptor's source is a human donor in good health. The chain uses TRBV29-1 and TRBJ2-2; D might be TRBD1 or TRBD2, each matching 5 bases. This CDR3 is CSVVGVTGELFF. Written as DNA, the CDR3 is TGCAGCGTTGTGGGGGTCACCGGGGAGCTGTTTTTT.